This passage covers 19 T cell receptor beta chains from one sample sequenced in a study of graft-versus-host responses after intestinal transplantation. The protocol was immunoSEQ multiplex PCR, while the TCRdb copy is restricted to in-frame clones and leaves out a portion. This table has under 150,000 clones, approximately 90% appearing once. No antigens are known for them. The source material was unstimulated CD4+ T cells sorted from spleen or lymph node cells, sampled before intestinal transplant. The receptors shown here come from a human donor who received an intestinal transplant.

In DNA form, the CDR3 reads TGTGCCTGGAGTACCCGAGACAGCCGAATTAACTATGGCTACACCTTC. This encodes CAWSTRDSRINYGYTF. This chain uses TRBV30 with TRBJ1-2, with a tentative D call TRBD1 (5 bases). Trimming shortened V by 2 bases and J by 1 base, and 17 bases separated the two germline ends. This CDR3 has 16 amino acids. CDR1 and CDR2 from the germline V gene are GTSNPN and SVGIG (reference sequence).

V and J are TRBV19 and TRBJ2-7; 7 bases agree with TRBD1. This CDR3 is built from 14 residues. J lost 4 bases, V lost 6 bases, and 9 bases had no gene match. CDR1 is LNHDA and CDR2 is SQIVND in the germline V gene (reference sequence). In nucleotides, the CDR3 is TGTGCCAGTAGCCTCGGGACAGCGAAATACGAGCAGTACTTC. Translation gives CASSLGTAKYEQYF.

The V call is TRBV5-8, the J call TRBJ1-2; D is uncertain. The V end was cut by 0 bases, the J end by 7 bases, with 13 bases between. The length of the CDR3 is 14 residues. Germline V gene lookup returns CDR1 SGHTS and CDR2 YDEGEE. The CDR3 sequence: CASSLAGGNRGYTF. The DNA for the CDR3 is TGTGCCAGCAGCTTGGCAGGCGGGAATCGTGGCTACACCTTC.

The chain is built from TRBV9 and TRBJ2-2; 8 nucleotides line up with TRBD2. The germline V gene has CDR1 SGDLS and CDR2 YYNGEE. V gave up 4 bases and J gave up 6 bases; unmatched junction bases: 8. The CDR3 is made up of 15 amino acids. CDR3 protein: CASSPSAGVPGELFF. The CDR3 nucleotides read TGTGCCAGCAGCCCTTCAGCGGGAGTCCCCGGGGAGCTGTTTTTT.

This chain links TRBV6-5 with TRBJ2-7, with 8 bases matching TRBD1. The CDR3 runs 15 residues. J lost 2 bases, V lost 2 bases, and 5 bases had no gene match. In germline, CDR1 is MNHEY, CDR2 SVGAGI. The CDR3 spells CASSYRTGLPYEQYF. The CDR3 coding sequence is TGTGCCAGCAGTTACAGGACAGGGTTGCCCTACGAGCAGTACTTC.

Remarks on this clone: This sample also contains other DNA sequences that code for the same CDR3. The CDR3 DNA is TGTGCCAGCAGTTTCCAGCGGACCCAGTACTTC. Protein sequence: CASSFQRTQYF. This chain joins TRBV6-5 and TRBJ2-5, with unresolved D. CDR1 and CDR2 (germline): MNHEY, SVGAGI. CDR3 length: 11 amino acids. V lost 4 bases to trimming and J lost 7 bases, with 7 bases between them.

This chain links TRBV19 with TRBJ1-1; TRBD1 matches 7 bases. CDR3 size: 13 residues. J was trimmed by 6 bases and V by 2 bases; bases with no gene match: 3. Germline loops: CDR1 LNHDA, CDR2 SQIVND (reference sequence). The CDR3 spells CASSIRQGAEAFF. In nucleotides, the CDR3 is TGTGCCAGTAGTATAAGACAGGGCGCTGAAGCTTTCTTT.

The V call is TRBV5-4, the J call TRBJ2-1; D might be TRBD2 (7 bases). The CDR3 sequence is 17 residues long. Trimming took 3 bases from V and 4 from J, leaving 20 bases between them. The germline gives CDR1 SGHNT, CDR2 YYREEE (reference sequence). The CDR3 region has the DNA TGTGCCAGCAGCTCCGAGCCTAGCGGAGGGGGTTACAATGAGCAGTTCTTC. Its translation is CASSSEPSGGGYNEQFF.

This sequence joins TRBV14 and TRBJ2-1, with 8 bases matching TRBD2. This CDR3 is built from 13 residues. The germline gives CDR1 SGHDN, CDR2 FVKESK. With 5 bases clipped from V and 7 bases from J, the junction kept 4 bases outside the gene matches. DNA of the CDR3: TGTGCCAGCAGCTTCCGGGGGGGGAATGAGCAGTTCTTC. Its protein is CASSFRGGNEQFF.

The genes are TRBV30 and TRBJ2-7, with 9 bases fitting TRBD1. The germline CDR1 and CDR2 sequences are GTSNPN and SVGIG (reference sequence). This CDR3 is 14 amino acids long. Trimming removed 3 bases from V and 4 bases from J; junction bases left unmatched: 7. CDR3 sequence: CAWRAGTGLYEQYF. The CDR3 DNA reads TGTGCCTGGAGGGCTGGGACAGGGCTTTACGAGCAGTACTTC. Complete variable domain (other parts from reference TRBV30 and TRBJ2-7): SQTIHQWPATLVQPVGSPLSLECTVEGTSNPNLYWYRQAAGRGLQLLFYSVGIGQISSEVPQNLSASRPQDRQFILSSKKLLLSDSGFYLCAWRAGTGLYEQYFGPGTRLTVT.

CDR3 nucleotide sequence: TGTGCCAGCAGTTACTCCGCAGGGGGCTACGAGCAGTACTTC. Protein: CASSYSAGGYEQYF. The V gene is TRBV6-6, the J gene TRBJ2-7, with TRBD1 identical over 7 bases. The CDR3 spans 14 residues. Germline assignment: CDR1 MNHNY and CDR2 SVGAGI (reference sequence). With V trimmed by 0 bases and J by 3 bases, 2 bases remained unmatched.

The chain couples TRBV5-4 to TRBJ2-5, with D perhaps TRBD1 (5 bases). The length of the CDR3 is 11 residues. V lost 5 bases, J lost 4 bases, and 6 bases lay in between. Germline V gene sequence: CDR1 SGHNT, CDR2 YYREEE (reference sequence). The CDR3 loop reads CASRRGETQYF. CDR3 DNA sequence: TGTGCCAGCAGAAGGGGAGAGACCCAGTACTTC.

The genes are TRBV12-5 and TRBJ2-1, with TRBD1 matching over 7 bases. Germline trimming cut 9 bases from V and 5 bases from J; bases unmatched to any gene: 4. This CDR3 region has 12 residues. Germline CDR1 and CDR2: LGHNT and FRNRAP. For the CDR3, the DNA is TGTGCTAGCGAGGGGGCCAACAATGAGCAGTTCTTC. It specifies CASEGANNEQFF.

The chain carries TRBV5-1 and TRBJ2-1; D possibly corresponds to TRBD2 (5 bases). CDR3 size: 15 residues. V lost 4 bases to trimming and J lost 0 bases, with 11 bases between them. From germline, CDR1 is SGHRS and CDR2 YFSETQ. As DNA, the CDR3 is TGCGCCAGCAGCGGAGCGGTAAGCTCCTACAATGAGCAGTTCTTC. It codes for CASSGAVSSYNEQFF.

The rearrangement uses TRBV7-2 and TRBJ2-3; D is undetermined. Germline CDR1 reads SGHTA; CDR2 reads FQGNSA. V dropped 3 bases and J dropped 6 bases, with 10 bases sitting between them. This CDR3 has 13 amino acids. The CDR3 loop reads CASSFVPSDTQYF. For the CDR3, the DNA is TGTGCCAGCAGCTTCGTTCCGTCGGATACGCAGTATTTT.

The chain recombines TRBV15 with TRBJ2-7, with 7 bases identical to TRBD1. CDR3 length: 16 amino acids. Germline V lookup: CDR1 LNHNV, CDR2 YYDKDF (reference sequence). V lost 2 bases, J lost 3 bases, and 10 bases stayed unmatched. The CDR3 spells CATSRYHRGSSYEQYF. CDR3 bases: TGTGCCACCAGCAGATACCACAGGGGCTCAAGCTACGAGCAGTACTTC.

This clone was counted a single time. DNA of the CDR3: TGCGCCAGCAGCCAAGATTATGGAAACACCATATATTTT. This sequence encodes CASSQDYGNTIYF. The rearrangement links TRBV4-3 to TRBJ1-3; D remains unclear. This CDR3 comprises 13 residues. Germline V gene sequence: CDR1 LGHNA, CDR2 YSLEER. Between the trimmed V and J ends, which lost 0 bases and 3 bases, there was a span of 3 bases.

The chain combines TRBV5-1 with TRBJ2-1, with D hard to call. Germline V CDR1 and CDR2: SGHRS, YFSETQ. CDR3 size: 12 residues. V was cut by 6 bases and J by 9 bases, with 13 bases left in between. The CDR3 sequence is CASTSWAREQFF. The CDR3 DNA follows: TGCGCCAGCACAAGCTGGGCACGTGAGCAGTTCTTC.

The gene calls are TRBV23-1 and TRBJ1-1; TRBD1 is a possible D gene (6 bases). TRBV23-1 is identified as an open reading frame with a role that is uncertain. The germline V and J ends were trimmed by 10 bases and 7 bases, with 13 bases remaining between them. CDR3 length: 11 amino acids. The CDR3 loop reads CAKRQAVEAFF. The CDR3 region has the DNA TGCGCCAAACGACAGGCGGTTGAAGCTTTCTTT.